The 26 T cell receptor beta chains given below trace back to one sample, sequenced in a study of cytomegalovirus exposure and HLA in healthy donors. The PCR was carried out with 60 Vbeta primers and 13 Jbeta primers. Sequencing used immunoSEQ multiplex PCR; TCRdb keeps in-frame clones, though not all of them. The sample includes approximately 290,000 clones, around 80% of them seen just once. Sequences were obtained from PBMCs. All receptors come from a girl aged 2 to 10 in good health and CMV-seronegative.

V gene TRBV6-5 combines with J gene TRBJ1-2; 8 bases are shared with TRBD1. The CDR3 sequence is 16 residues long. Germline V gene sequence: CDR1 MNHEY, CDR2 SVGAGI. Trimming at V came to 4 bases and at J to 8 bases, leaving 15 bases not matched to a gene. CDR3 DNA: TGTGCCAGCAGTTCCCTACCCCGGACAGGGCTGCCCGGCTACACCTTC. Translating it yields CASSSLPRTGLPGYTF.

The J gene is TRBJ1-1, the V gene TRBV7-8; TRBD1 matches at 10 bases. With V trimmed by 2 bases and J by 6 bases, 9 bases remained unmatched. The germline CDR1 and CDR2 sequences are SGHVS and FQNEAQ. The CDR3 runs to 16 residues. This CDR3 reads CASSLWRQGARPEAFF. In DNA form, the CDR3 reads TGTGCCAGCAGCTTATGGCGACAGGGGGCGCGACCTGAAGCTTTCTTT.

This chain uses TRBV29-1 with TRBJ2-5; 9 bases are a match to TRBD1. The CDR3 length is 14 residues. Germline values: CDR1 SQVTM, CDR2 ANQGSEA. Trimming cost V 3 bases and J 2 bases; bases outside gene matches: 4. CDR3 bases: TGCAGCGTTGAGACAGGACAGGGGCAAGAGACCCAGTACTTC. Translating it yields CSVETGQGQETQYF.

This chain connects TRBV21-1 to TRBJ2-4; the listed D gene, TRBD2, was not tested against the DNA. TRBV21-1 is shown as a pseudogene. The CDR3 covers 14 residues. As DNA, the CDR3 is TGTGCCAGGTGGCGGGCCCTCGCCAAAAACATTCAGTACTTC. Protein: CARWRALAKNIQYF.

Only a few counts were recorded for this clone. The CDR3 nucleotides read TGTGCCAGCAGCGTTGACAGGGGTGGACAGCCCCAGCATTTT. Residues: CASSVDRGGQPQHF. The V call is TRBV2, the J call TRBJ1-5; 8 bases are a match to TRBD1. Losses at the gene ends were 6 bases for V and 7 bases for J; bases not matched to a gene: 8. Germline V gene lookup returns CDR1 SNHLY and CDR2 FYNNEI. The CDR3 spans 14 residues.

V and J are TRBV9 and TRBJ1-3; tentatively, D is TRBD1 (6 bases). This CDR3 has 20 amino acids. From germline, CDR1 is SGDLS and CDR2 YYNGEE. Trimming removed 0 bases at V and 0 bases at J, with 22 bases between. This CDR3 is CASSVGLSGTFIGSGNTIYF. The CDR3 DNA follows: TGTGCCAGCAGCGTAGGTCTTAGCGGGACATTTATCGGCTCTGGAAACACCATATATTTT. The full variable domain, with the rest looked up from reference TRBV9 and TRBJ1-3, is DSGVTQTPKHLITATGQRVTLRCSPRSGDLSVYWYQQSLDQGLQFLIQYYNGEERAKGNILERFSAQQFPDLHSELNLSSLELGDSALYFCASSVGLSGTFIGSGNTIYFGEGSWLTVV.

This chain joins TRBV15 and TRBJ2-5; possible D gene TRBD2, 7 bases. CDR1 is LNHNV, CDR2 YYDKDF, per germline (reference sequence). Trimming stripped 5 bases from V and 4 bases from J, with 20 bases between. The CDR3 extends over 16 amino acids. CDR3 coding DNA: TGTGCCACCAGCCAGAAAAAGGGGGGGTGGGGAGAGACCCAGTACTTC. This codes for CATSQKKGGWGETQYF.

V usage is TRBV9 and J usage is TRBJ1-2; a weak D match, TRBD1 (6 bases). The CDR3 runs to 15 residues. Germline V gene sequence: CDR1 SGDLS, CDR2 YYNGEE. V lost 1 base, J lost 6 bases, and 16 bases lay in between. The CDR3 loop reads CASSVRGVGGDGYTF. CDR3 nucleotide sequence: TGTGCCAGCAGCGTAAGGGGTGTAGGGGGGGATGGCTACACCTTC.

The gene calls are TRBV19 and TRBJ1-1, with D unresolved. Germline CDR1 reads LNHDA; CDR2 reads SQIVND (reference sequence). The CDR3 runs 13 residues. Between the trimmed V and J ends, which lost 8 bases and 1 base, there was a span of 11 bases. CDR3 region: CASQFFGNTEAFF. CDR3 DNA sequence: TGTGCCAGTCAGTTTTTTGGGAACACTGAAGCTTTCTTT.

J is TRBJ2-7 and V is TRBV6-1; D gene uncertain. CDR1 MNHNS and CDR2 SASEGT come from the germline V gene. Trimming took 2 bases from V and 0 from J, leaving 11 bases between them. This CDR3 comprises 15 residues. DNA for the CDR3: TGTGCCAGCAGTGAACCGGTAATAACCTCCTACGAGCAGTACTTC. This codes for CASSEPVITSYEQYF.

The chain carries TRBV5-4 and TRBJ1-1; D gene uncertain. V dropped 4 bases and J dropped 0 bases, with 10 bases sitting between them. This CDR3 has 14 amino acids. Germline CDR1 SGHNT, CDR2 YYREEE (reference sequence). CDR3 bases: TGTGCCAGCAGCCTGAGCGTCATGAACACTGAAGCTTTCTTT. This sequence encodes CASSLSVMNTEAFF.

The chain combines TRBV28 with TRBJ1-5; 7 nucleotides agree with TRBD1. The CDR3 has 12 residues. Trimming cost V 7 bases and J 6 bases; bases outside gene matches: 3. Germline loops: CDR1 MDHEN, CDR2 SYDVKM. CDR3 DNA sequence: TGTGCCAGCACCGGGACAGTTCAGCCCCAGCATTTT. Translation gives CASTGTVQPQHF.

The chain is built from TRBV27 and TRBJ2-1; 8 bases are a match to TRBD2. The CDR3 is 13 amino acids. From germline, CDR1 is MNHEY and CDR2 SMNVEV (reference sequence). After removal of 10 bases from V and 2 bases from J, the junction contained 4 bases not matched to a gene. CDR3 coding DNA: TGTGCCACGGGGGGGAGTCCCTACAATGAGCAGTTCTTC. Its translation: CATGGSPYNEQFF.

The chain joins TRBV27 to TRBJ1-4, with TRBD1 as a possible D gene (6 bases). This CDR3 comprises 15 residues. The germline V and J ends were trimmed by 6 bases and 7 bases, with 18 bases remaining between them. The germline V gene encodes CDR1 MNHEY and CDR2 SMNVEV (reference sequence). The CDR3 DNA is TGTGCCAGCAGCATAGCGGGGGCGCCCGGTGAAAAACTGTTTTTT. It translates to CASSIAGAPGEKLFF.

The chain's CDR3 is CAWRYSYEQYF. CDR3 nucleotide sequence: TGTGCCTGGAGATACTCCTACGAGCAGTACTTC. The chain combines TRBV30 with TRBJ2-7; D call uncertain. The CDR3 sequence is 11 residues long. Germline loops: CDR1 GTSNPN, CDR2 SVGIG (reference sequence). Trimming took off 3 bases at V and 0 bases at J, with 3 bases between the two ends. The full variable domain, its missing parts supplied by reference TRBV30 and TRBJ2-7, is SQTIHQWPATLVQPVGSPLSLECTVEGTSNPNLYWYRQAAGRGLQLLFYSVGIGQISSEVPQNLSASRPQDRQFILSSKKLLLSDSGFYLCAWRYSYEQYFGPGTRLTVT.

The V and J genes are TRBV21-1 and TRBJ1-2; TRBD1 is taken as the D call from the table, unchecked against the DNA. TRBV21-1 is deemed a pseudogene. There are 16 residues in the CDR3. The CDR3 region is CASSKVMRWSGSGYTF. The CDR3 bases are TGTGCCAGCAGCAAAGTAATGAGGTGGTCAGGGTCAGGCTACACCTTC.

The chain combines TRBV19 with TRBJ2-7; 14 bases agree with TRBD2. Per germline, CDR1 LNHDA and CDR2 SQIVND (reference sequence). V trimming: 5 bases; J trimming: 5 bases; junction bases outside the gene matches: 5. The CDR3 length is 15 residues. The CDR3: CASSVPGLAGDEQYF. DNA for the CDR3: TGTGCCAGTAGTGTCCCGGGACTAGCGGGAGACGAGCAGTACTTC.

This clone was recorded a few times. The V call is TRBV19, the J call TRBJ1-5; 9 nucleotides agree with TRBD1. Germline V gene lookup returns CDR1 LNHDA and CDR2 SQIVND (reference sequence). The CDR3 extends over 14 amino acids. With 9 bases clipped from V and 1 base from J, the junction kept 4 bases outside the gene matches. Here the CDR3 reads CASRDRASNQPQHF. For the CDR3, the DNA is TGTGCCAGCAGGGACAGGGCGAGCAATCAGCCCCAGCATTTT.

V usage is TRBV27 and J usage is TRBJ1-1; 8 nucleotides match TRBD1. From germline, CDR1 is MNHEY and CDR2 SMNVEV (reference sequence). V was clipped by 2 bases and J by 1 base; unmatched bases: 6. CDR3 length: 16 amino acids. The chain's CDR3 is CASSLTLRGQNTEAFF. CDR3 sequence (DNA): TGTGCCAGCAGTTTAACTCTCAGGGGGCAGAACACTGAAGCTTTCTTT.

V and J are TRBV5-6 and TRBJ1-6; D is ambiguous. Per germline, CDR1 SGHDT and CDR2 YYEEEE. V was clipped by 4 bases and J by 10 bases, with 15 bases between them. CDR3 length: 14 amino acids. CDR3 residues: CASSPGGLGSPLHF. For the CDR3, the DNA is TGTGCCAGCAGCCCCGGCGGGTTGGGGTCACCCCTCCACTTT. Full variable domain (outside the CDR3, taken from reference TRBV5-6 and TRBJ1-6): DAGVTQSPTHLIKTRGQQVTLRCSPKSGHDTVSWYQQALGQGPQFIFQYYEEEERQRGNFPDRFSGHQFPNYSSELNVNALLLGDSALYLCASSPGGLGSPLHFGNGTRLTVT.

This clone was recorded a few times. The chain combines TRBV6-5 with TRBJ2-7; 11 nucleotides match TRBD2. Germline values: CDR1 MNHEY, CDR2 SVGAGI. This CDR3 comprises 15 residues. With V trimmed by 6 bases and J by 0 bases, 4 bases remained unmatched. For the CDR3, the DNA is TGTGCCAGCAGACGACTAGCGGGACCCTCCTACGAGCAGTACTTC. As protein: CASRRLAGPSYEQYF.

This chain links TRBV7-6 with TRBJ1-3; weak D call: TRBD1 (5 bases). Trimming removed 5 bases from V and 3 bases from J, with 14 bases in between. There are 15 residues in the CDR3. Germline loops: CDR1 SGHVS, CDR2 FNYEAQ. The CDR3 protein is CASSTRVGVGNTIYF. In nucleotides, the CDR3 is TGTGCCAGCAGCACAAGAGTAGGGGTTGGAAACACCATATATTTT.

The rearrangement links TRBV28 to TRBJ2-5; perhaps TRBD1 as D (6 bases). This CDR3 has 13 amino acids. V dropped 6 bases and J dropped 5 bases, with 13 bases sitting between them. CDR1 and CDR2 from the germline V gene are MDHEN and SYDVKM. CDR3 residues: CASRPGVKETQYF. In DNA, the CDR3 is TGTGCCAGCAGGCCAGGGGTGAAGGAGACCCAGTACTTC.

This clone was seen only a few times. This chain joins TRBV6-1 and TRBJ1-5; TRBD1 might be the D (6 bases). The CDR3 loop spans 16 amino acids. Germline CDR1 is MNHNS and CDR2 is SASEGT. The V end lost 2 bases, the J end lost 3 bases, and 14 bases lay between the germline ends. CDR3 region: CASSERRGNYNQPQHF. In nucleotides, the CDR3 is TGTGCCAGCAGTGAACGCAGGGGCAATTACAATCAGCCCCAGCATTTT.

This clone has only a few counts. The chain links TRBV9 to TRBJ2-1; 8 bases are shared with TRBD2. The length of the CDR3 is 17 residues. V lost 0 bases to trimming and J lost 2 bases; unmatched junction nucleotides: 7. Germline V lookup: CDR1 SGDLS, CDR2 YYNGEE. DNA for the CDR3: TGTGCCAGCAGCGTAGAGGAGTTTAGCGGGACCTACAATGAGCAGTTCTTC. It encodes CASSVEEFSGTYNEQFF.

This chain uses TRBV7-3 with TRBJ2-1; D gene unclear. Germline loops: CDR1 SGHTA, CDR2 FQGTGA. The CDR3 is made up of 13 amino acids. V was clipped by 3 bases and J by 6 bases, with 9 bases between them. CDR3 loop: CASSLGHFNEQFF. In nucleotides, the CDR3 is TGTGCCAGCAGCTTGGGCCATTTCAATGAGCAGTTCTTC.